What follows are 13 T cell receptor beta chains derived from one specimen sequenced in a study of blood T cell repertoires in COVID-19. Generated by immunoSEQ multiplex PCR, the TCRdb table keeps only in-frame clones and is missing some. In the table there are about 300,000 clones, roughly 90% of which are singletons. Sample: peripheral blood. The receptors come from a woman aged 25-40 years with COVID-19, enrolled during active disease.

The CDR3 sequence is CAWSQGGNQPQHF. CDR3 nucleotide sequence: TGTGCCTGGAGTCAGGGTGGGAATCAGCCCCAGCATTTT. The J gene is TRBJ1-5, the V gene TRBV30, with D possibly matching TRBD1 (5 bases). CDR1 and CDR2 (germline): GTSNPN, SVGIG (reference sequence). There are 13 residues in the CDR3. V was cut by 2 bases and J by 4 bases, with 9 bases left in between.

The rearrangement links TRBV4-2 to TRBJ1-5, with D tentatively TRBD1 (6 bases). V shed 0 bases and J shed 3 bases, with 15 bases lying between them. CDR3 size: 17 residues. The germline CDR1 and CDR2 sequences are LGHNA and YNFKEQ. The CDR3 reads CASSQDSAGGPNQPQHF. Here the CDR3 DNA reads TGTGCCAGCAGCCAAGATTCCGCCGGGGGGCCCAATCAGCCCCAGCATTTT.

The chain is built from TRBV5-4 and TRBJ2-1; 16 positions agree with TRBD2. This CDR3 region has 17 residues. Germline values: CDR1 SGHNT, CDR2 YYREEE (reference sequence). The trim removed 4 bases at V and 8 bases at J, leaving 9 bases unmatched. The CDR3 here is CASSRGTSGGARDEQFF. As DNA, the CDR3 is TGTGCCAGCAGCCGAGGGACTAGCGGGGGGGCTCGGGATGAGCAGTTCTTC.

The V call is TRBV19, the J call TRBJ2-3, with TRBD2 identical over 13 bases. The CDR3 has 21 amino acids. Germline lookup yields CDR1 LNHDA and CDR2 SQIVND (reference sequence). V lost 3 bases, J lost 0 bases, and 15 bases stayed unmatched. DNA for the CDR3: TGTGCCAGTAGTATCCTGGGGACTAGCGGGGTCATACGCCCTAGCACAGATACGCAGTATTTT. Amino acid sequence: CASSILGTSGVIRPSTDTQYF.

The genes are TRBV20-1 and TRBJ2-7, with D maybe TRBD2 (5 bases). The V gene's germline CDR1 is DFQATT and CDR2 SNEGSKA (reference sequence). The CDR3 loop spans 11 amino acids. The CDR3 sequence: CIPSAGYEQYV. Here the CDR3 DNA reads TGCATTCCGAGTGCGGGCTACGAGCAGTACGTC.

In DNA form, the CDR3 reads TGTGCCAGCAGCTGGAGACAGGAGGCTAATGAAAAACTGTTTTTT. It translates to CASSWRQEANEKLFF. The chain employs TRBV5-6 and TRBJ1-4; possibly TRBD1 for D (6 bases). The CDR3 length is 15 residues. CDR1 and CDR2 from the germline V gene are SGHDT and YYEEEE. V was shortened by 3 bases and J by 3 bases, with 12 bases between the two germline ends.

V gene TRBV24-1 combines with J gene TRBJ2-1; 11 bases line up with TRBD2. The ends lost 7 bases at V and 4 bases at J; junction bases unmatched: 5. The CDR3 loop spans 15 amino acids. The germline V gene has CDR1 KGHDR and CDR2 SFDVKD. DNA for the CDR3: TGTGCCACCAGGTCTAGCGGGGGGTTTTACAATGAGCAGTTCTTC. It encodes CATRSSGGFYNEQFF.

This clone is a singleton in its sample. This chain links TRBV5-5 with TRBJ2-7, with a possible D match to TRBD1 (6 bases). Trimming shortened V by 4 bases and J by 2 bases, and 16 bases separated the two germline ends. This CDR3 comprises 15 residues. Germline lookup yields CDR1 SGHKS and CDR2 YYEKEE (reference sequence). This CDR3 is CASSPRTASAYEQYV. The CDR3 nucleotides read TGTGCCAGCAGCCCGAGGACAGCCTCAGCCTACGAGCAGTACGTC.

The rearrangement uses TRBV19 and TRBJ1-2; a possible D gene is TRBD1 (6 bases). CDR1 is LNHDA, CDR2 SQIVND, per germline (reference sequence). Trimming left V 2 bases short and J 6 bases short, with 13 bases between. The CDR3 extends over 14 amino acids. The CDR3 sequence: CASSISGAPDGYTF. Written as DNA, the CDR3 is TGTGCCAGTAGTATATCAGGGGCCCCGGATGGCTACACCTTC.

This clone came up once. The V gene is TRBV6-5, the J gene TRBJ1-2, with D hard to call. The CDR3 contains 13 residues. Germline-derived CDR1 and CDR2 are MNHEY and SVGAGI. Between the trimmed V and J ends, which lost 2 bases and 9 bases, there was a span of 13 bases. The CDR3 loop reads CASSYDGWKSYTF. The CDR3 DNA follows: TGTGCCAGCAGTTACGACGGGTGGAAAAGCTACACCTTC.

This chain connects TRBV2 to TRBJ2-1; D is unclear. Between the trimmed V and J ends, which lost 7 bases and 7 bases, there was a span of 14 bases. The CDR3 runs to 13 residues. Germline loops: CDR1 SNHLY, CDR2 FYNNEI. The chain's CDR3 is CASILVVSNEQFF. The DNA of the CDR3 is TGTGCCAGCATCCTAGTTGTAAGTAATGAGCAGTTCTTC.

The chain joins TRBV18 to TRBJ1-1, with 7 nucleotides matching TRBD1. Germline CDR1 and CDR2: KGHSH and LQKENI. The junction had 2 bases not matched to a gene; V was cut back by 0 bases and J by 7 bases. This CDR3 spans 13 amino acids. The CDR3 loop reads CASSPPTGSEAFF. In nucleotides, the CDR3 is TGTGCCAGCTCACCACCGACAGGGAGTGAAGCTTTCTTT. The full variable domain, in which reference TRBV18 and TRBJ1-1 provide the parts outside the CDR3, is NAGVMQNPRHLVRRRGQEARLRCSPMKGHSHVYWYRQLPEEGLKFMVYLQKENIIDESGMPKERFSAEFPKEGPSILRIQQVVRGDSAAYFCASSPPTGSEAFFGQGTRLTVV.

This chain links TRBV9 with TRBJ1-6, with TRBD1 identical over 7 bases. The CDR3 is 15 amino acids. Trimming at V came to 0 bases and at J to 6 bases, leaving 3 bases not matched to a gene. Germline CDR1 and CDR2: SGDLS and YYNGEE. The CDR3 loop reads CASSVGTGLNSPLHF. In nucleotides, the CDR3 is TGTGCCAGCAGCGTAGGGACAGGCCTTAATTCACCCCTCCACTTT.